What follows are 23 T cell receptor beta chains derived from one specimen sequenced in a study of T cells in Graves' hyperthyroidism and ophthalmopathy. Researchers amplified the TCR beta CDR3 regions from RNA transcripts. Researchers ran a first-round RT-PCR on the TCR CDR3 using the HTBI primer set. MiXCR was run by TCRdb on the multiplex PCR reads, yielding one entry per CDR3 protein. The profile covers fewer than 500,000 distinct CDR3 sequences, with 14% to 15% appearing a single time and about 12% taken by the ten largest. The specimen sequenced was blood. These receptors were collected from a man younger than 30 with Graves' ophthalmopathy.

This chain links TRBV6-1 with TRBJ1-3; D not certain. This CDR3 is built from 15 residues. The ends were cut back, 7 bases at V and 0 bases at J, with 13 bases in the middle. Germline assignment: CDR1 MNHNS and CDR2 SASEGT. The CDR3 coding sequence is TGTGCCAGCATGCCAGGCGTGAGCTCTGGAAACACCATATATTTT. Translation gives CASMPGVSSGNTIYF.

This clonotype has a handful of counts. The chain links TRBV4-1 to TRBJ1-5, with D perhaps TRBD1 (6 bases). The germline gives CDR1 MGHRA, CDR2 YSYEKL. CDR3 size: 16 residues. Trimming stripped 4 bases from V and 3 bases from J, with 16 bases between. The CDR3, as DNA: TGCGCCAGCAGCCTGGGTCTTACAGGGTCCAATCAGCCCCAGCATTTT. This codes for CASSLGLTGSNQPQHF.

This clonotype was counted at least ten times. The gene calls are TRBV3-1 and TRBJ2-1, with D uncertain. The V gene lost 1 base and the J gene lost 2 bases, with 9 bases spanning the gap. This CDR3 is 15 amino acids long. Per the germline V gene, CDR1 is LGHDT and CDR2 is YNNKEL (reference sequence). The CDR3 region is CASSQGPQAYNEQFF. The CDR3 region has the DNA TGTGCCAGCAGCCAAGGCCCGCAGGCCTACAATGAGCAGTTCTTC.

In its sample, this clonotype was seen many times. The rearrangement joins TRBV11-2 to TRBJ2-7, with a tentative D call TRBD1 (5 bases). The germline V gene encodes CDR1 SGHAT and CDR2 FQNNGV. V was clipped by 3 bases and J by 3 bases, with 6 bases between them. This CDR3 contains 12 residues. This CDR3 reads CASSFQGYEQYF. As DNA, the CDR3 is TGTGCCAGCAGCTTTCAGGGCTACGAGCAGTACTTC.

The CDR3 DNA is TGTGCCAGCAGTTACGGGACTATTAAAGATACGCAGTATTTT. This sequence encodes CASSYGTIKDTQYF. J is TRBJ2-3 and V is TRBV6-6; the match to TRBD2 covers 7 bases. Trimming removed 2 bases from V and 5 bases from J; junction bases left unmatched: 4. Germline assignment: CDR1 MNHNY and CDR2 SVGAGI (reference sequence). This CDR3 is built from 14 residues.

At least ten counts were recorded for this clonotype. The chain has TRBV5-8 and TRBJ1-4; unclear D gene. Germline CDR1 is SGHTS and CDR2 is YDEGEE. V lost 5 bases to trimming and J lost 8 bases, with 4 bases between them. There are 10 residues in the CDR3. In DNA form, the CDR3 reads TGTGCCAGCAGGAAGGAAAAACTGTTTTTT. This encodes CASRKEKLFF.

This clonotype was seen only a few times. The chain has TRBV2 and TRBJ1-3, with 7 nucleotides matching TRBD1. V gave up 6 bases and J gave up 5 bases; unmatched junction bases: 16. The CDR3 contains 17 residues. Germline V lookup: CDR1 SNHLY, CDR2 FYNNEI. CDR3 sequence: CASRVHTGTVARNTIYF. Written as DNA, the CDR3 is TGTGCCAGCAGAGTCCACACCGGGACAGTGGCCAGAAACACCATATATTTT.

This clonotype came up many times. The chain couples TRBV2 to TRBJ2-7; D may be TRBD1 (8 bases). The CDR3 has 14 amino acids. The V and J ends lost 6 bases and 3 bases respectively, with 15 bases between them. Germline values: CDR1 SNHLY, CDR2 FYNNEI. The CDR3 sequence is CASSNRGGGYEQYF. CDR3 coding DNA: TGTGCCAGCAGCAACAGGGGGGGGGGCTACGAGCAGTACTTC. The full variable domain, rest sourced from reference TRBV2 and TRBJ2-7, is EPEVTQTPSHQVTQMGQEVILRCVPISNHLYFYWYRQILGQKVEFLVSFYNNEISEKSEIFDDQFSVERPDGSNFTLKIRSTKLEDSAMYFCASSNRGGGYEQYFGPGTRLTVT.

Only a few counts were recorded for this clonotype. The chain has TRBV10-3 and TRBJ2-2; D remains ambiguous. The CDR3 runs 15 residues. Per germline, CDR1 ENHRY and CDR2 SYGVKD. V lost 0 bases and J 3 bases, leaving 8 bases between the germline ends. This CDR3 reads CAISESTAYTGELFF. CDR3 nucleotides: TGTGCCATCAGTGAGTCGACTGCGTACACCGGGGAGCTGTTTTTT.

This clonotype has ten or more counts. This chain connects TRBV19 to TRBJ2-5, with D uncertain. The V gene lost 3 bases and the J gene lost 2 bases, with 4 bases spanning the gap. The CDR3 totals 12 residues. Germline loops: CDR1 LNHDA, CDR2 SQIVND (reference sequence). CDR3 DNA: TGTGCCAGTAGTATTGGACAAGAGACCCAGTACTTC. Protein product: CASSIGQETQYF.

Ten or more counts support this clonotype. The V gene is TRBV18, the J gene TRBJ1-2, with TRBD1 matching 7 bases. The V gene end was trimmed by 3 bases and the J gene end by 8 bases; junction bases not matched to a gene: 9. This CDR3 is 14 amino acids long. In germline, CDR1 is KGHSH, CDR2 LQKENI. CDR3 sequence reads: CASSPRGMAEGYTF. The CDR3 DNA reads TGTGCCAGCTCACCCAGGGGGATGGCAGAAGGCTACACCTTC.

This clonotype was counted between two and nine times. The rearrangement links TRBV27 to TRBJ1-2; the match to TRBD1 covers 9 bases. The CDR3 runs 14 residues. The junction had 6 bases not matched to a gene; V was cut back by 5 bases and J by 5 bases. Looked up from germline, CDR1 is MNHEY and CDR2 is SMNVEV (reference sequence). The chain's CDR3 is CASSKDRGWYGYTF. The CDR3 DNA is TGTGCCAGCAGTAAAGACAGGGGGTGGTATGGCTACACCTTC.

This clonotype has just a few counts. As DNA, the CDR3 is TGTGCCATCAGTGTGAGTCAGGGGAATCAGCCCCAGCATTTT. Translated: CAISVSQGNQPQHF. This sequence joins TRBV10-3 and TRBJ1-5; possibly TRBD1 for D (6 bases). This CDR3 region has 14 residues. The germline V and J ends were trimmed by 4 bases and 4 bases, with 11 bases remaining between them. Germline CDR1 ENHRY, CDR2 SYGVKD.

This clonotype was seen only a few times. CDR3 protein: CASSAYIAGAAETQYF. The CDR3 DNA reads as TGCGCCAGCAGCGCTTATATAGCGGGAGCTGCAGAGACCCAGTACTTC. The rearrangement links TRBV5-1 to TRBJ2-5; the match to TRBD2 covers 9 bases. The junction had 11 bases not matched to a gene; V was cut back by 4 bases and J by 4 bases. Germline CDR1 reads SGHRS; CDR2 reads YFSETQ. The CDR3 is 16 amino acids.

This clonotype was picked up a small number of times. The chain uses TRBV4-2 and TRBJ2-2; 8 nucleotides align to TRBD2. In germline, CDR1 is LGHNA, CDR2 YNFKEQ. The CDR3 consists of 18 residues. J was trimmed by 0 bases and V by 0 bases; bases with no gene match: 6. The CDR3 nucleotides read TGTGCCAGCAGCCAAGATTCCAGCGGGGGTGCGAACACCGGGGAGCTGTTTTTT. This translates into CASSQDSSGGANTGELFF.

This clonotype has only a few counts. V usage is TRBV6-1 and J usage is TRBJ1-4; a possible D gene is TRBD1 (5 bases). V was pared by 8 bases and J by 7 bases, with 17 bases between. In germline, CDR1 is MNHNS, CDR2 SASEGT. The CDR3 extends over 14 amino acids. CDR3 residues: CASERGGGGEKLFF. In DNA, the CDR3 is TGTGCCAGCGAGAGGGGTGGGGGGGGTGAAAAACTGTTTTTT.

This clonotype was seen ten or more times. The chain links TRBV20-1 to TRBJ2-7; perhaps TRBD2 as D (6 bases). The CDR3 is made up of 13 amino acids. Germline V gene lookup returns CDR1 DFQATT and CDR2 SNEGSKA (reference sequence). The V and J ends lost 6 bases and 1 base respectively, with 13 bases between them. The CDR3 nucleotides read TGCAGTGCCAGCAGGGACTCATCCTACGAGCAGTACTTC. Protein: CSASRDSSYEQYF.

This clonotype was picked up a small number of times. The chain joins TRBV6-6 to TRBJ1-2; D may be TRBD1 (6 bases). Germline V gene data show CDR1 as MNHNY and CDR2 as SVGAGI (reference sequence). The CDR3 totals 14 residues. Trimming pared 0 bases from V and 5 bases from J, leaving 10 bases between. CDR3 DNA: TGTGCCAGCAGTTACTCGCGGCAGGGGTATGGCTACACCTTC. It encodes CASSYSRQGYGYTF.

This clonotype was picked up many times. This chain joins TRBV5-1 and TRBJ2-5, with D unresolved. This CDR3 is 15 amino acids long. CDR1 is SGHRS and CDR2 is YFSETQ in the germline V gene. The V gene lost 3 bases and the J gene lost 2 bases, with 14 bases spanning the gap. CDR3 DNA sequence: TGCGCCAGCAGCTCTTCTCCCGGGCTTCAAGAGACCCAGTACTTC. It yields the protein CASSSSPGLQETQYF. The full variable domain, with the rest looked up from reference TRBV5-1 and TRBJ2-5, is KAGVTQTPRYLIKTRGQQVTLSCSPISGHRSVSWYQQTPGQGLQFLFEYFSETQRNKGNFPGRFSGRQFSNSRSEMNVSTLELGDSALYLCASSSSPGLQETQYFGPGTRLLVL.

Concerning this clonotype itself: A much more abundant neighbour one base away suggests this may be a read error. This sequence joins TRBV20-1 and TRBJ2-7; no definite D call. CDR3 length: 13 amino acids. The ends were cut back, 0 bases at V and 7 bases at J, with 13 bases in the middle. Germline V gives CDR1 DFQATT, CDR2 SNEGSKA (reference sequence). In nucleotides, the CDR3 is TGCAGTGCTAGAGATCGACCCATCTCTGAGCAGTACTTC. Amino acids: CSARDRPISEQYF.

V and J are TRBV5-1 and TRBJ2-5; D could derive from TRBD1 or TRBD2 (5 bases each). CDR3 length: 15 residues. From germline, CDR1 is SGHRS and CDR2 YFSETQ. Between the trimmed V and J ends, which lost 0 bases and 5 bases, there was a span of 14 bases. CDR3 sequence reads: CASSLEGREWETQYF. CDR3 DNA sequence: TGCGCCAGCAGCTTGGAAGGCAGGGAGTGGGAGACCCAGTACTTC.

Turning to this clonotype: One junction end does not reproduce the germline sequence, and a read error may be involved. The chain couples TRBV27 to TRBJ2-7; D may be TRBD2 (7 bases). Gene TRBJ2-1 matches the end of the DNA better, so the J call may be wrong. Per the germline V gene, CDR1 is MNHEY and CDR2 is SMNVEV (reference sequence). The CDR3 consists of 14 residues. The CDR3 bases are TGTGCCATCAGTGGGGGGGACAAACCCTACGAGCAGTTCTTC. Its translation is CAISGGDKPYEQFF.

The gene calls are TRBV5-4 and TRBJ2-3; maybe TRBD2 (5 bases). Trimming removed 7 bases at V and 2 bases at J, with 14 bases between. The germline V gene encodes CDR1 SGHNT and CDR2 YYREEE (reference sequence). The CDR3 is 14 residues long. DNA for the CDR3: TGTGCCAGCCAAAGTCAGGAGGCCACAGATACGCAGTATTTT. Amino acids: CASQSQEATDTQYF.